This section outlines one T cell receptor beta chain sequence together with its context. Using the 5' RACE reads, TCRdb records one entry per CDR3 protein without DNA. The listing contains approximately 100,000 distinct CDR3 sequences. Germline V gene sequence: CDR1 SGHRS, CDR2 YFSETQ. The CDR3 is made up of 16 amino acids. This entry belongs to a study of monozygotic twins with inflammatory bowel disease. The chain links TRBV5-1 to TRBJ2-1; no DNA is available, so the TRBD2 call from TCRdb remains unchecked. The sequencing input was blood. The clonotype originates from a human donor with ulcerative colitis or Crohn's disease, or a healthy co-twin of an affected twin (not recorded which). The CDR3 region is CASSLAESGGYNEQFF.